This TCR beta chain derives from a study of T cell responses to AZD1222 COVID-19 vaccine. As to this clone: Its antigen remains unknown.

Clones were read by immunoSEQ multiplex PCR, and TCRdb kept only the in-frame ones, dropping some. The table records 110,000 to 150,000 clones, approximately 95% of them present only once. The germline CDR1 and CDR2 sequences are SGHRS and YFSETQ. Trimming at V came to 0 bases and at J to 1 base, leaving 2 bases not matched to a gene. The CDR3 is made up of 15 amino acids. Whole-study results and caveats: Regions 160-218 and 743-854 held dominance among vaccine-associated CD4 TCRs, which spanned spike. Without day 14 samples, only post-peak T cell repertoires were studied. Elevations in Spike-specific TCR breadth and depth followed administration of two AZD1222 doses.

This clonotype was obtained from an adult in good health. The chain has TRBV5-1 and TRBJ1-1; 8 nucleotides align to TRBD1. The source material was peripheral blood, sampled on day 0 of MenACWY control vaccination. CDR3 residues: CASSLEDRGNTEAFF. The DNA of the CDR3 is TGCGCCAGCAGCTTGGAAGACAGGGGGAACACTGAAGCTTTCTTT.